The following is a T cell receptor beta chain sequence with its context. Its antigen is still unknown. These data belong to a study of CD8+ T cells in alopecia areata. Sequencing used cDNA as its template, made by extracting RNA and reverse transcribing it. Repertoires were generated with immunoSEQ multiplex PCR, while TCRdb's copy carries only in-frame clones and drops some. Of more than 95,000 clones listed, roughly 68% are singletons. This CDR3 spans 16 amino acids. Germline CDR1 is SQVTM and CDR2 is ANQGSEA. V was pared by 0 bases and J by 3 bases, with 17 bases between. Study-level findings and limits: Normal-skin resident alphabeta T cells also appear among scalp sample sequences.

V and J are TRBV29-1 and TRBJ1-2; a possible D gene is TRBD1 (6 bases). Material: CD4+ T cells sorted from blood. The sequence derives from a human donor in good health. DNA of the CDR3: TGCAGCGTTGAAGATTGGGGGCACGGGGTTGACTATGGCTACACCTTC. It specifies CSVEDWGHGVDYGYTF.